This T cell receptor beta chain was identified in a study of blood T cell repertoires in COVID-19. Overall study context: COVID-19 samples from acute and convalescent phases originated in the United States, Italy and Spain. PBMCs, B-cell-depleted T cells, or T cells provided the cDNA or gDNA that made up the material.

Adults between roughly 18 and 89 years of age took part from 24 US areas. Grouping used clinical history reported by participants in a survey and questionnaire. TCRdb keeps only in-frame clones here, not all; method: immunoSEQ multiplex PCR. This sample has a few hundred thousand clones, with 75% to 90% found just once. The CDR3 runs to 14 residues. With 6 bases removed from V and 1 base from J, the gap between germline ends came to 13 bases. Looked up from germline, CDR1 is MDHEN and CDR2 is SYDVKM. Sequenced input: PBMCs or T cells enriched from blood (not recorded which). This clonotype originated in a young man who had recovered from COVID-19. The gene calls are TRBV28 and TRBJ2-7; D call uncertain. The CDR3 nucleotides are TGTGCCAGCAGCTCGAGAGACTTTTCCTACGAGCAGTACTTC. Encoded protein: CASSSRDFSYEQYF.